This TCR beta chain is from a study of T cells in Graves' hyperthyroidism and ophthalmopathy. Amplified TCR beta CDR3 regions derived from RNA transcripts. The primer set for the first-round RT-PCR of the TCR CDR3 was HTBI. One entry per CDR3 protein, called by TCRdb with MiXCR from the multiplex PCR reads. The data show approximately 640,000 distinct CDR3 sequences, about 16% seen once. Hyperthyroidism patients were newly diagnosed, had disease duration under 2 months, and were aged 18 to 65 years. Together with thyroid ultrasound, orbital computed tomography, serum thyroxine and TRAb, clinical symptoms were used for diagnoses. Out of 8.5 to 10 ml of fresh peripheral blood came the PBMCs. This clonotype was obtained from a woman aged 25 to 39 with Graves' hyperthyroidism. The source material was blood.

CDR3 sequence reads: CASRETGNEKLFF. For the CDR3, the DNA is TGTGCCAGCAGGGAAACAGGGAATGAAAAACTGTTTTTT. The chain uses TRBV6-1 and TRBJ1-4; a possible D gene is TRBD1 (6 bases). This CDR3 spans 13 amino acids. CDR1 MNHNS and CDR2 SASEGT come from the germline V gene. Trimming stripped 6 bases from V and 5 bases from J, with 10 bases between.